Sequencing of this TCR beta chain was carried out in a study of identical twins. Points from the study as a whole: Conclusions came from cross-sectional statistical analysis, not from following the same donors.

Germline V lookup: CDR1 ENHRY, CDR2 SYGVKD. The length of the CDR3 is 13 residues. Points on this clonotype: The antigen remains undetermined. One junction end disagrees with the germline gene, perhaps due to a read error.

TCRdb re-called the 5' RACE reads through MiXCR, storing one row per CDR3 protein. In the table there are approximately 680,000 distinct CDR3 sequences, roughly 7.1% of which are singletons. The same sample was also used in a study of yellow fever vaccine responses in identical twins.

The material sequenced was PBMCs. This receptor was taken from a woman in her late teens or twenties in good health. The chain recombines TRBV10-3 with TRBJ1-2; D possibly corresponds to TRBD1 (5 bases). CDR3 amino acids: CDISDDRNYGYTF. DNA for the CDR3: TGTGACATCAGTGATGACAGAAACTATGGCTACACCTTC.